The entry below describes one TCR beta chain. This entry comes from a study of cytomegalovirus exposure and HLA in healthy donors. Clones were read by immunoSEQ multiplex PCR, and TCRdb kept only the in-frame ones, dropping some. The sample includes 200,000 to 300,000 clones, around 87% of them seen just once. The germline V and J ends were trimmed by 2 bases and 4 bases, with 21 bases remaining between them. CDR3 length: 17 residues. From germline, CDR1 is MGHRA and CDR2 YSYEKL. Sequenced: PBMCs. This TCR came from a man aged 18 to 30 in good health and CMV-seronegative. This chain uses TRBV4-1 with TRBJ2-7, with D perhaps TRBD1 (5 bases). CDR3 amino acids: CASSQSSGQGGLYEQYF. The CDR3 bases are TGCGCCAGCAGCCAATCCTCGGGTCAGGGTGGGTTATACGAGCAGTACTTC.